Listed here is a single T cell receptor beta chain. The sample originates from a study of identical twins. TCRdb re-called the 5' RACE reads with MiXCR, one entry per CDR3 protein. The profile shows roughly 280,000 distinct CDR3 sequences, roughly 10% of them singletons. Trimming cost V 6 bases and J 2 bases, with 15 bases left between them. The CDR3 is 14 residues long. Germline V CDR1 and CDR2: DFQATT, SNEGSKA (reference sequence). This same sample was also taken into another study, of yellow fever vaccine responses in identical twins.

The sequence was obtained from a woman in her late teens or twenties in good health. Specimen: CD8+ T cells sorted from blood. This chain connects TRBV20-1 to TRBJ2-3; D possibly corresponds to TRBD2 (5 bases). The CDR3 DNA follows: TGCAGTGCCACCTCGGGATTAATCACAGATACGCAGTATTTT. This translates into CSATSGLITDTQYF.